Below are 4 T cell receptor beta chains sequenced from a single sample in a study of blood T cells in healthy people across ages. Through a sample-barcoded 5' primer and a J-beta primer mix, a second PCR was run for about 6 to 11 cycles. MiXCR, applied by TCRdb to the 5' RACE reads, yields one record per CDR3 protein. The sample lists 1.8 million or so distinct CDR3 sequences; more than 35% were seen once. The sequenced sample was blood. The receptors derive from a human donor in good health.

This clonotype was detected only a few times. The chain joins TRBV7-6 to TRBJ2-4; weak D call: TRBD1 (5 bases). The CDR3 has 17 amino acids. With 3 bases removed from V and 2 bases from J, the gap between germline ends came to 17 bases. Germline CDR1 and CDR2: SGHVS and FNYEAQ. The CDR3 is CASSLGRSRETKNIQYF. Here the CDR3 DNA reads TGTGCCAGCAGCTTGGGCCGGAGCAGGGAAACCAAAAACATTCAGTACTTC.

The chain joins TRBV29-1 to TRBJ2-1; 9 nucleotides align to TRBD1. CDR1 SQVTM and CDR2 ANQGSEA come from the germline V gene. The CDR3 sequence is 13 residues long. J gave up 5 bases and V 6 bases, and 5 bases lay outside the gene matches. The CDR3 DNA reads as TGCAGCGTGGGGACAGGGATCGACAATGAGCAGTTCTTC. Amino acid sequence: CSVGTGIDNEQFF.

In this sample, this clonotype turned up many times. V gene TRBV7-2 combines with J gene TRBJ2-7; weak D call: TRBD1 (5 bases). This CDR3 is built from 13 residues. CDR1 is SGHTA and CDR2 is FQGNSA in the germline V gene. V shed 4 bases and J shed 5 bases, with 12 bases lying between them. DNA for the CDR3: TGTGCCAGCAGCTGGGGCCCCCGGGACGAGCAGTACTTC. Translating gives CASSWGPRDEQYF.

CDR3 sequence: CATSTPDPDSMKWETQYF. DNA of the CDR3: TGTGCCACCAGCACCCCTGACCCCGACAGCATGAAGTGGGAGACCCAGTACTTC. V usage is TRBV15 and J usage is TRBJ2-5; a weak D match, TRBD1 (5 bases). Germline CDR1 is LNHNV and CDR2 is YYDKDF (reference sequence). The CDR3 totals 18 residues. The V end lost 4 bases, the J end lost 5 bases, and 26 bases lay between the germline ends.